What follows are 21 T cell receptor beta chains derived from one specimen sequenced in a study of breast tumors, draining lymph nodes, adjacent tissues. TCRdb called the multiplex PCR reads again in MiXCR, with one record for every CDR3 protein. The table has some 170,000 distinct CDR3 sequences, about 34% seen once. The lymph nodes were axillary draining lymph nodes from breast cancer patients. The source material was axillary lymph node tissue. These receptors were collected from a female donor with breast cancer. Some clones in this sample may be carry-over from other donors' samples.

This clonotype was counted only a few times. This sequence may be a read error, since a much larger clone differs from it by one base. The V gene is TRBV20-1, the J gene TRBJ1-2; 7 bases align to TRBD1. Germline CDR1 and CDR2: DFQATT and SNEGSKA (reference sequence). Losses at the gene ends were 0 bases for V and 10 bases for J; bases not matched to a gene: 8. The CDR3 is made up of 13 amino acids. In DNA, the CDR3 is TGCAGTGCTAGAGATTGGCAGGGGGACGCCTACACCTTC. Translating gives CSARDWQGDAYTF.

For this clonotype: This sequence may be a read error, since a much larger clone differs from it by one base. The V gene is TRBV28, the J gene TRBJ1-2, with 7 bases aligning to TRBD1. The CDR3 runs to 15 residues. V shed 4 bases, J shed 4 bases, and the junction held 9 bases outside the gene matches. The germline CDR1 and CDR2 sequences are MDHEN and SYDVKM. DNA of the CDR3: TGTGCCAGCAGTTCCTGGACAGGTGGGAGCTATGGCTACACCTTC. Its translation: CASSSWTGGSYGYTF.

This clonotype was seen repeatedly, ten times or more. This CDR3 is CASSKRDTYEQYF. The DNA of the CDR3 is TGTGCCAGTAGTAAGCGGGATACCTACGAGCAGTACTTC. The J gene is TRBJ2-7, the V gene TRBV19, with 7 bases that match TRBD2. Germline V gene data show CDR1 as LNHDA and CDR2 as SQIVND (reference sequence). The CDR3 length is 13 residues. The V segment lost 4 bases and the J segment 2 bases; nucleotides outside the gene matches: 2.

This chain uses TRBV20-1 with TRBJ1-6; 7 bases align to TRBD1. The CDR3 consists of 15 residues. Looked up from germline, CDR1 is DFQATT and CDR2 is SNEGSKA (reference sequence). V was pared by 3 bases and J by 7 bases, with 9 bases of the junction left unmatched. CDR3 amino acids: CSASERDSRNSPLHF. DNA for the CDR3: TGCAGTGCTAGCGAGCGGGACAGTCGCAATTCACCCCTCCACTTT.

The sample holds many counts of this clonotype. J is TRBJ2-3 and V is TRBV30, with 9 bases lining up with TRBD2. The CDR3 totals 15 residues. Germline V CDR1 and CDR2: GTSNPN, SVGIG (reference sequence). J gave up 5 bases and V 1 base, and 7 bases lay outside the gene matches. This CDR3 reads CAWSGSGGRGDTQYF. CDR3 nucleotides: TGTGCCTGGAGTGGAAGCGGGGGGCGGGGAGATACGCAGTATTTT.

This clonotype showed up many times. The V call is TRBV11-2, the J call TRBJ1-1; tentative D call: TRBD1 (6 bases). V gave up 4 bases and J gave up 3 bases, with 15 bases separating them. The CDR3 is 15 amino acids. The V gene's germline CDR1 is SGHAT and CDR2 FQNNGV. The CDR3 protein is CASSSLGQWYTEAFF. The CDR3 DNA reads as TGTGCCAGCAGCTCGCTGGGACAATGGTACACTGAAGCTTTCTTT. The full variable domain, its missing parts supplied by reference TRBV11-2 and TRBJ1-1, is EAGVAQSPRYKIIEKRQSVAFWCNPISGHATLYWYQQILGQGPKLLIQFQNNGVVDDSQLPKDRFSAERLKGVDSTLKIQPAKLEDSAVYLCASSSLGQWYTEAFFGQGTRLTVV.

V gene TRBV6-1 combines with J gene TRBJ2-4; 7 bases fit TRBD1. The V gene's germline CDR1 is MNHNS and CDR2 SASEGT. V was pared by 2 bases and J by 1 base, with 8 bases of the junction left unmatched. This CDR3 contains 17 residues. In nucleotides, the CDR3 is TGTGCCAGCAGTGAAACTAACAGGGGATTGGCCAAAAACATTCAGTACTTC. Its translation: CASSETNRGLAKNIQYF.

This clonotype was seen repeatedly, ten times or more. The chain couples TRBV2 to TRBJ1-6, with 8 nucleotides matching TRBD1. V dropped 6 bases and J dropped 7; count of bases not matched to a gene: 5. The CDR3 covers 14 residues. Per germline, CDR1 SNHLY and CDR2 FYNNEI. CDR3 residues: CASRATGVNSPLHF. CDR3 DNA: TGTGCCAGCAGAGCGACAGGGGTAAATTCACCCCTCCACTTT.

This clonotype was seen once. Possible read error: a much larger clone is one base away. The V call is TRBV27, the J call TRBJ1-5; no clear D gene. CDR3 length: 13 residues. Germline V gene lookup returns CDR1 MNHEY and CDR2 SMNVEV (reference sequence). The CDR3 DNA reads as TGTGCCAGCAGTTTCTATAGCAATCGGCCCCAGCATTTT. This gives the protein CASSFYSNRPQHF.

The chain couples TRBV2 to TRBJ1-5; tentatively, D is TRBD1 (5 bases). CDR1 and CDR2 (germline): SNHLY, FYNNEI. CDR3 size: 15 residues. The V gene lost 6 bases and the J gene lost 0 bases, with 12 bases spanning the gap. CDR3 loop: CASSEGPGSNQPQHF. The CDR3 DNA reads as TGTGCCAGCAGCGAGGGACCAGGTAGCAATCAGCCCCAGCATTTT.

The chain joins TRBV20-1 to TRBJ2-1; D not certain. The CDR3 contains 11 residues. Per germline, CDR1 DFQATT and CDR2 SNEGSKA (reference sequence). V was shortened by 0 bases and J by 3 bases, with 0 bases between the two germline ends. The CDR3 sequence: CSARDYNEQFF. Here the CDR3 DNA reads TGCAGTGCTAGAGACTACAATGAGCAGTTCTTC.

The J gene is TRBJ1-1, the V gene TRBV19; 8 bases match TRBD1. The CDR3 runs to 14 residues. V gave up 3 bases and J gave up 8 bases; unmatched junction bases: 8. Germline CDR1 LNHDA, CDR2 SQIVND (reference sequence). The CDR3 DNA sequence: TGTGCCAGTAGTATTGACAGGGGCCAGAAGGAAGCTTTCTTT. Its protein product is CASSIDRGQKEAFF.

The chain is built from TRBV7-2 and TRBJ2-5, with D uncertain. With the DNA end fitting TRBJ2-7 better, the J assignment may be wrong. CDR1 and CDR2 (germline): SGHTA, FQGNSA. This CDR3 region has 15 residues. CDR3 DNA: TGTGCCAGCAACGACCTGGACGAGAACTCCTACGAGCAGTACTTC. Protein sequence: CASNDLDENSYEQYF.

This clonotype was recorded a few times. This could be a read error, since a much larger clone is one nucleotide away. The rearrangement links TRBV20-1 to TRBJ2-1; D is undetermined. CDR3 length: 11 amino acids. Germline V gene sequence: CDR1 DFQATT, CDR2 SNEGSKA (reference sequence). CDR3 sequence (DNA): TGCAGTGCTAAACAGCTCAATGAGCAGTCCTTC. It codes for CSAKQLNEQSF.

This chain links TRBV6-1 with TRBJ2-7; D remains unclear. Looked up from germline, CDR1 is MNHNS and CDR2 is SASEGT. V lost 5 bases and J 7 bases, leaving 12 bases between the germline ends. The CDR3 loop spans 12 amino acids. Written as DNA, the CDR3 is TGTGCCAGCAGTCTCCCTCCTAGAGAGCAGTACTTC. Protein product: CASSLPPREQYF.

This clonotype was observed at least ten times. The chain combines TRBV5-8 with TRBJ2-5; 11 bases are a match to TRBD1. V lost 9 bases to trimming and J lost 5 bases; unmatched junction nucleotides: 9. The CDR3 consists of 14 residues. Germline CDR1 and CDR2: SGHTS and YDEGEE. CDR3 sequence (DNA): TGTGCCACCCGGACAGGGGGCAGTTGGGAGACCCAGTACTTC. This codes for CATRTGGSWETQYF.

This clonotype was detected ten times or more. The chain carries TRBV7-9 and TRBJ1-4; the match to TRBD1 covers 7 bases. The CDR3 totals 18 residues. Germline V gives CDR1 SEHNR, CDR2 FQNEAQ (reference sequence). The V and J ends lost 6 bases and 3 bases, in that order; junction bases with no gene match: 16. The CDR3: CASSWREGQRVPNEKLFF. The DNA of the CDR3 is TGTGCCAGCAGTTGGAGGGAGGGACAGAGGGTCCCTAATGAAAAACTGTTTTTT. The whole variable domain, remainder taken from reference TRBV7-9 and TRBJ1-4, is DTGVSQNPRHKITKRGQNVTFRCDPISEHNRLYWYRQTLGQGPEFLTYFQNEAQLEKSRLLSDRFSAERPKGSFSTLEIQRTEQGDSAMYLCASSWREGQRVPNEKLFFGSGTQLSVL.

A note on this clonotype: A much larger clone differs from this one at a single base, so this may be a read error. J is TRBJ2-3 and V is TRBV28; TRBD1 might be the D (5 bases). V was pared by 8 bases and J by 10 bases, with 13 bases between. Germline-derived CDR1 and CDR2 are MDHEN and SYDVKM. This CDR3 spans 11 amino acids. The CDR3 reads CASETERAQYF. CDR3 nucleotides: TGTGCCAGCGAGACAGAACGCGCGCAGTATTTT.

This clonotype has a count of ten or more. The V call is TRBV7-9, the J call TRBJ1-2, with 7 bases aligning to TRBD1. The CDR3 is made up of 16 amino acids. Germline values: CDR1 SEHNR, CDR2 FQNEAQ (reference sequence). V was pared by 5 bases and J by 6 bases, with 15 bases of the junction left unmatched. Here the CDR3 DNA reads TGTGCCAGCAGCCATACAGGGGCCCGGCAGGAGAATGGCTACACCTTC. Its protein product is CASSHTGARQENGYTF.

This clonotype was picked up one time. The gene calls are TRBV10-3 and TRBJ2-3, with TRBD2 matching 9 bases. Germline V gene lookup returns CDR1 ENHRY and CDR2 SYGVKD. This CDR3 is built from 14 residues. The junction had 7 bases not matched to a gene; V was cut back by 7 bases and J by 5 bases. CDR3 nucleotides: TGTGCCATCAAGGCTAGCGGGATTCTAGATACGCAGTATTTT. Translating gives CAIKASGILDTQYF.

This clonotype has ten or more counts. The chain combines TRBV24-1 with TRBJ1-2, with TRBD1 matching over 8 bases. Trimming at V came to 7 bases and at J to 4 bases, leaving 4 bases not matched to a gene. Germline CDR1 KGHDR, CDR2 SFDVKD. This CDR3 contains 13 residues. CDR3 amino acids: CATRATGAYGYTF. As DNA, the CDR3 is TGTGCCACCAGGGCGACAGGGGCCTATGGCTACACCTTC.